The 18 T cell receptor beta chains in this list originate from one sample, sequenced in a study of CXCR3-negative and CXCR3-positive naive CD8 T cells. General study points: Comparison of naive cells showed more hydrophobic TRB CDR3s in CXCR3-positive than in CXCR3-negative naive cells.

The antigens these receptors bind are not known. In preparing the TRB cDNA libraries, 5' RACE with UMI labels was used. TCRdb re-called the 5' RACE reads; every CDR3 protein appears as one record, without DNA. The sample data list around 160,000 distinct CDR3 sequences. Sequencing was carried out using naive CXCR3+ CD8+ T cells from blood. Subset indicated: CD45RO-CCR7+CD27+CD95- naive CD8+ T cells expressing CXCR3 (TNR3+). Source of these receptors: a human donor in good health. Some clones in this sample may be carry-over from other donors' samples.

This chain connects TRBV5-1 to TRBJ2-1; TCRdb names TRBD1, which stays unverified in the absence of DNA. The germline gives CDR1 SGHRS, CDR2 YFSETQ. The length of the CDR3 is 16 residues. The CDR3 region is CASSLARGDSLNEQFF.

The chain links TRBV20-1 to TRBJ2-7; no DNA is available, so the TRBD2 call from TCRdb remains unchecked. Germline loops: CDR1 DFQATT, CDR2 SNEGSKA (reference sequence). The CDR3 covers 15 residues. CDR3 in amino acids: CSARDSPAGAYEQYF.

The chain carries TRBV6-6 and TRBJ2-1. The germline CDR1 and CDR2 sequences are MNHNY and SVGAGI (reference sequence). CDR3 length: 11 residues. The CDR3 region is CASSYGVEQFF.

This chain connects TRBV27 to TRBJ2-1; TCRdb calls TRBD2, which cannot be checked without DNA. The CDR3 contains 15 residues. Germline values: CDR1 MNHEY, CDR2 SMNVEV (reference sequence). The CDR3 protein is CASGQALTSYNEQFF.

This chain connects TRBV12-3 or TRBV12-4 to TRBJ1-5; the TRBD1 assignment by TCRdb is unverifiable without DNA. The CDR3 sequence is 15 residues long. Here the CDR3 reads CASRFGTDSNQPQHF.

The CDR3: CASSSRTGGTYEQYF. The chain recombines TRBV5-1 with TRBJ2-7; TCRdb indicates TRBD1, and absent DNA this call remains unverified. The CDR3 is made up of 15 amino acids. Germline-derived CDR1 and CDR2 are SGHRS and YFSETQ.

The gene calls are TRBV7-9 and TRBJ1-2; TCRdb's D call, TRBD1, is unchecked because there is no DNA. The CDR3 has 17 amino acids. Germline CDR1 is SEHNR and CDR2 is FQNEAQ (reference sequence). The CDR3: CASSLAARDRGNYGYTF.

This chain's CDR3 is CASSPARRNTEAFF. This rearrangement joins TRBV5-1 to TRBJ1-1. From germline, CDR1 is SGHRS and CDR2 YFSETQ. The CDR3 is 14 residues long.

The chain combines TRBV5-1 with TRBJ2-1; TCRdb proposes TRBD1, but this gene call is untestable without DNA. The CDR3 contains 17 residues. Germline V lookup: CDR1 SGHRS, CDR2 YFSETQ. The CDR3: CASSLQGASGSYNEQFF.

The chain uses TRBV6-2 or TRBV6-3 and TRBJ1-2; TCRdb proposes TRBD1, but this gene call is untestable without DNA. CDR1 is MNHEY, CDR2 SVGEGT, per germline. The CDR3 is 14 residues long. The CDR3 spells CASRYRDRVDGYTF.

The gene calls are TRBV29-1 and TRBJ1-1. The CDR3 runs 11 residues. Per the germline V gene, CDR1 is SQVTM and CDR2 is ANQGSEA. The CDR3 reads CSVQANTEAFF.

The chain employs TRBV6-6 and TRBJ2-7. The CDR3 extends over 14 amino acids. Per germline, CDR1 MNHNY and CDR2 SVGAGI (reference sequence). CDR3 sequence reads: CASSYSQGAYEQYF.

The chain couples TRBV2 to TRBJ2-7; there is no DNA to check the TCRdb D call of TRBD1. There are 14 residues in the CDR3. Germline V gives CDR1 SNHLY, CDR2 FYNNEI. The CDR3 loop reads CASKLGQLRDEQYF. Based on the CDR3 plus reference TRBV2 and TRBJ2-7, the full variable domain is EPEVTQTPSHQVTQMGQEVILRCVPISNHLYFYWYRQILGQKVEFLVSFYNNEISEKSEIFDDQFSVERPDGSNFTLKIRSTKLEDSAMYFCASKLGQLRDEQYFGPGTRLTVT.

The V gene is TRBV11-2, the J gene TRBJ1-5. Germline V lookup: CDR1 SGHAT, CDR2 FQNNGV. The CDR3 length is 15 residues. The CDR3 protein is CASSDGPNSNQPQHF.

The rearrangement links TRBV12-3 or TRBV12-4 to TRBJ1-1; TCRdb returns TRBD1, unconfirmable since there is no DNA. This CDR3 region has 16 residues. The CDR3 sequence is CASSSPGGPVDTEAFF.

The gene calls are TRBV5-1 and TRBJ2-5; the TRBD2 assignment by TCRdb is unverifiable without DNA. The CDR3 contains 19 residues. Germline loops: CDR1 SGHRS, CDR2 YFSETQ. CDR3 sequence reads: CASSVLSSSGGQYQETQYF.

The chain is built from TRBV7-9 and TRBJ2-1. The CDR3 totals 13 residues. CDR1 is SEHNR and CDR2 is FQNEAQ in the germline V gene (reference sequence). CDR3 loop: CASSHGLYNEQFF.

The CDR3 region is CASREAGRVSEQYF. The rearrangement links TRBV2 to TRBJ2-7. The CDR3 runs 14 residues. The germline V gene encodes CDR1 SNHLY and CDR2 FYNNEI.